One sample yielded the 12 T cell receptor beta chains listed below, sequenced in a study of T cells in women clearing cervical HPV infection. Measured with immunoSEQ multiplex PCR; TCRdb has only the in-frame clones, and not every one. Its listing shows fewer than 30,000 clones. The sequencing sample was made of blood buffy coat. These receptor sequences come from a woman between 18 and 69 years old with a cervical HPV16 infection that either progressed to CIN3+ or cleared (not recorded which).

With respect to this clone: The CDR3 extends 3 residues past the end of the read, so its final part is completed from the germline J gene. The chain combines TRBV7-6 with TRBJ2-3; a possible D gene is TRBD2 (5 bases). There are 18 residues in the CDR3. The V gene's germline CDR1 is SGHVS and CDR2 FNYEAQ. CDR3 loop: CASSLRSDSPSRQETQYF. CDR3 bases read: TGTGCCAGCAGCCTCCGGTCGGACTCCCCGTCTAGACAAGAGACG.

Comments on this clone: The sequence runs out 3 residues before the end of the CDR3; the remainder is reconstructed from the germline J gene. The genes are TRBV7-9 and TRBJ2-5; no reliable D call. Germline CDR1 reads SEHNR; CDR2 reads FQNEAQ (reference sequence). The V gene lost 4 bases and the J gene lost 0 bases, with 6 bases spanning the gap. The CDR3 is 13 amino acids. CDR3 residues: CASSSQNQETQYF. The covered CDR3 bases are TGTGCCAGCAGCTCGCAGAACCAAGAGACC.

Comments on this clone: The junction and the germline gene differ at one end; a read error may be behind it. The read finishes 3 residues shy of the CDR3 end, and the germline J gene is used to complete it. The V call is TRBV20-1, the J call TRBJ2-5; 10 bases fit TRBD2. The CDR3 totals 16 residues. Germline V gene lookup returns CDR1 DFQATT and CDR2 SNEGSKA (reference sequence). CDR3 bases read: TGCAGTGCCAGAGTAGCGGGGGGTCCAAGATCGGAGACC. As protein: CSARVAGGPRSET. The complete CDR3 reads CSARVAGGPRSETQYF.

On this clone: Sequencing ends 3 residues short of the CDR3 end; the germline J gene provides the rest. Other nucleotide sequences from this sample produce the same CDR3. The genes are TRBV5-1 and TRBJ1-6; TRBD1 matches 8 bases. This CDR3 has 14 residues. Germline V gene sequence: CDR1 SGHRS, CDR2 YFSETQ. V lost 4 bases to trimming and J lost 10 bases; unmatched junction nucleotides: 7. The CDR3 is CASSADAGGSPLHF. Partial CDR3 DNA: TGCGCCAGCAGCGCGGATGCAGGGGGCTCACCC.

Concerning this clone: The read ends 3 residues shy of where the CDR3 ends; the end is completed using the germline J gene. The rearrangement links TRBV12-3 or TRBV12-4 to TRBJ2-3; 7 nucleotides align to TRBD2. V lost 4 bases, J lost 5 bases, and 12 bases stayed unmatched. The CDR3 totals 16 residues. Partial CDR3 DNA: TGTGCCAGCAGTTCTGGTAGCGGGCTTAATGGAGATACG. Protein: CASSSGSGLNGDT. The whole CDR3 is CASSSGSGLNGDTQYF.

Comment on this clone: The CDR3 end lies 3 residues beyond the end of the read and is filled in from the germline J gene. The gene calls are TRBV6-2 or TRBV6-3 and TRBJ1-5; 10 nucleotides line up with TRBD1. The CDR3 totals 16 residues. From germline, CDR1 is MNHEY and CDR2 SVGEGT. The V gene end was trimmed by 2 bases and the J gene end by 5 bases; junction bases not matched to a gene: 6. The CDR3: CASSYPRTGGDQPQHF. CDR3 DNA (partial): TGTGCCAGCAGTTACCCCCGGACAGGGGGAGATCAGCCC.

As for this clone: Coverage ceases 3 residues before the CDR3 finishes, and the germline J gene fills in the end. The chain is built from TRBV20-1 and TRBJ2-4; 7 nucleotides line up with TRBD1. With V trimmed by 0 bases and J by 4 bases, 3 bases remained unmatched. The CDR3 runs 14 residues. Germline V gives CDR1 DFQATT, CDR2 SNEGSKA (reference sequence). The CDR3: CSAREPRGKNIQYF. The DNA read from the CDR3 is TGCAGTGCTAGAGAGCCCAGGGGGAAAAACATT.

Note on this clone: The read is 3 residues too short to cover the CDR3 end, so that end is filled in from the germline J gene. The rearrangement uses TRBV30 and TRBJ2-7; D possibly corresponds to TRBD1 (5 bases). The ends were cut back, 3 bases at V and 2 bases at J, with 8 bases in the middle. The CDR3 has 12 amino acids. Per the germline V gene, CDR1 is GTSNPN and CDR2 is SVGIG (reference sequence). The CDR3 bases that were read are TGTGCCTGGAGCCCAGGGACCTACGAG. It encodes CAWSPGTYE. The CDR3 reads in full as CAWSPGTYEQYF.

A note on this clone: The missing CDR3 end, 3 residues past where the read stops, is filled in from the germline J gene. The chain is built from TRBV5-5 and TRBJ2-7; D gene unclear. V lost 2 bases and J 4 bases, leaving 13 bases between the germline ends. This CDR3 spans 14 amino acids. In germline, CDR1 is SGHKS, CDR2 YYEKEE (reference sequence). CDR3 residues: CASSFIHSGYEQYF. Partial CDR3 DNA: TGTGCCAGCAGCTTCATACACTCAGGATACGAG.

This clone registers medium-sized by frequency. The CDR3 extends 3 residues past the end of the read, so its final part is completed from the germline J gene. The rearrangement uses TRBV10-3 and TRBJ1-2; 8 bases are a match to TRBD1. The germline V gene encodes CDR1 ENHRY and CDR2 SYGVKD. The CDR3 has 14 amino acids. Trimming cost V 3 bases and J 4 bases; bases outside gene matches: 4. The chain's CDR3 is CAISESTGVYGYTF. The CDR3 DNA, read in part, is TGTGCCATCAGTGAATCGACAGGGGTCTATGGC.

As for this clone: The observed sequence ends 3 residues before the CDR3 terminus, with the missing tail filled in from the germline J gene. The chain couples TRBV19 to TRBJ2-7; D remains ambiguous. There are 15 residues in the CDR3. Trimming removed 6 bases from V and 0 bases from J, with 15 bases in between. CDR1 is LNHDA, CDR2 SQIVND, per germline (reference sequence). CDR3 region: CASSVFSGHSYEQYF. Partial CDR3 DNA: TGTGCCAGTAGCGTTTTCAGTGGTCACTCCTACGAG.

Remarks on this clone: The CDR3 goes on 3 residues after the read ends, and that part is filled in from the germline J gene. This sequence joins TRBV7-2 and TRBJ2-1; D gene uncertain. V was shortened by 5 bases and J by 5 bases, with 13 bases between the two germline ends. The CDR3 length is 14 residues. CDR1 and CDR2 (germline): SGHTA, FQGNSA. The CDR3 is CASSNTILDNEQFF. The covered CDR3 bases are TGTGCCAGCAGCAATACAATTCTAGACAATGAG.